The present entry profiles one T cell receptor beta chain with its context. The sample belongs to a study of shared clonotypes between healthy human individuals. The CDR3 loop spans 14 amino acids. The V end lost 4 bases, the J end lost 4 bases, and 11 bases lay between the germline ends. Germline V gene lookup returns CDR1 KGHSH and CDR2 LQKENI. Clones were sequenced by immunoSEQ multiplex PCR, and TCRdb holds only the in-frame ones, with some missing. The sample lists fewer than 500,000 clones; 60% to 80% were seen once. The gene calls are TRBV18 and TRBJ2-1; D is unresolved. The sequence came from a woman aged 40 to 50 in good health. Some clones in this sample may be carry-over from other donors' samples. The sequencing input was PBMCs. The DNA for the CDR3 is TGTGCCAGCTCACTCAGTAGTGGGTACAATGAGCAGTTCTTC. As protein: CASSLSSGYNEQFF.